This entry features one T cell receptor (beta chain) sequence. These data come from a study of identical twins. Via MiXCR, TCRdb re-called the 5' RACE reads, giving one row per CDR3 protein. This sample has around 1.7 million distinct CDR3 sequences, with under 35% found just once. V shed 3 bases and J 6 bases; nucleotides not matched to a gene: 12. The CDR3 has 15 residues. The germline V gene has CDR1 SGHNT and CDR2 YYREEE (reference sequence). The clonotype comes from a newborn girl in good health. The rearrangement joins TRBV5-4 to TRBJ2-7; TRBD2 agrees at 7 bases. Sequenced material: cord blood. The CDR3 loop reads CASSSLLATSSEQYF. The CDR3 nucleotides are TGTGCCAGCAGCTCACTACTAGCGACTTCGTCCGAGCAGTACTTC.